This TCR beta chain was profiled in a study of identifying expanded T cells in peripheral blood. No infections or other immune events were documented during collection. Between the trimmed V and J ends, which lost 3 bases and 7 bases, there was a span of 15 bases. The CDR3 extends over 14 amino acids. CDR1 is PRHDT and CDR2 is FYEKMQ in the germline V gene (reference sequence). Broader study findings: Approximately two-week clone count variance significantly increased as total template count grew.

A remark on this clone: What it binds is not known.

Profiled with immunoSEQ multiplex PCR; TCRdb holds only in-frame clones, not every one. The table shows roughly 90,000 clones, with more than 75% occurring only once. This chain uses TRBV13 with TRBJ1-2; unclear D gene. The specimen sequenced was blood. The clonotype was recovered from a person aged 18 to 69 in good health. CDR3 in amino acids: CASSLASLVGGYTF. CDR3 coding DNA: TGTGCCAGCAGCTTGGCATCTCTGGTGGGTGGCTACACCTTC.